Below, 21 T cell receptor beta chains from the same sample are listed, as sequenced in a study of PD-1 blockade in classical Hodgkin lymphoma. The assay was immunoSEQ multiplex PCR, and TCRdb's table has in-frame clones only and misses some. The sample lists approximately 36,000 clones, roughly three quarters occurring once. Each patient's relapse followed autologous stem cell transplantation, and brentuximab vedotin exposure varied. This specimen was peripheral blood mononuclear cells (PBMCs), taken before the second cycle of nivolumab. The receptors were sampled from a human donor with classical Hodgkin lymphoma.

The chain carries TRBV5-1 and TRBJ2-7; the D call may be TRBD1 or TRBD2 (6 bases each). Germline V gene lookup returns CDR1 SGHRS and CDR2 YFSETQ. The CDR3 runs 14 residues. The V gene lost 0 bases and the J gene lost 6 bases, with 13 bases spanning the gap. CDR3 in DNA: TGCGCCAGCAGCTTGGCCGTGGGGGGCTCCGAGCAGTACTTC. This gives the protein CASSLAVGGSEQYF.

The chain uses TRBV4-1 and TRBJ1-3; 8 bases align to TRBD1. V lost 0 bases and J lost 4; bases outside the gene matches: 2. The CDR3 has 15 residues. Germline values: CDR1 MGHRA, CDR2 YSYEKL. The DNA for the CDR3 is TGCGCCAGCAGCCAAGATAACAGGGGGGGAAACACCATATATTTT. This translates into CASSQDNRGGNTIYF.

This CDR3 reads CASSLDWGSYNEQFF. The DNA for the CDR3 is TGTGCCAGCAGCTTAGACTGGGGCTCCTACAATGAGCAGTTCTTC. The chain uses TRBV11-2 and TRBJ2-1; D unclear. The V gene's germline CDR1 is SGHAT and CDR2 FQNNGV. V lost 0 bases and J 0 bases, leaving 6 bases between the germline ends. This CDR3 spans 15 amino acids.

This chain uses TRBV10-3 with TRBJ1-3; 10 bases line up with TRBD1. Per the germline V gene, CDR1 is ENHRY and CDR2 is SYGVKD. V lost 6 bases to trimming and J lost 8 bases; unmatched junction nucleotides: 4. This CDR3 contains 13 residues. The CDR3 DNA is TGTGCCATCAGGGGGACAGGGGCGGACACCATATATTTT. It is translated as CAIRGTGADTIYF.

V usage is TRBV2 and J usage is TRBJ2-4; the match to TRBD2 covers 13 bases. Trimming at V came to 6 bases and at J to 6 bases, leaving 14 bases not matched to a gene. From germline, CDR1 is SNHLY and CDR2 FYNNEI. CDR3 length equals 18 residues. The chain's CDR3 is CASREQGLAGSIGNIQYF. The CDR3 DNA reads TGTGCCAGCAGAGAGCAGGGACTAGCGGGATCGATTGGAAACATTCAGTACTTC.

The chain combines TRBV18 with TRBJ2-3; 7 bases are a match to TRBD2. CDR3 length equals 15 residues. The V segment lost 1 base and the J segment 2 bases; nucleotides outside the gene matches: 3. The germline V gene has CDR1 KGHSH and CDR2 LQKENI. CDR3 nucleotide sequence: TGTGCCAGCTCACCACGGACTAGTCCCACAGATACGCAGTATTTT. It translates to CASSPRTSPTDTQYF.

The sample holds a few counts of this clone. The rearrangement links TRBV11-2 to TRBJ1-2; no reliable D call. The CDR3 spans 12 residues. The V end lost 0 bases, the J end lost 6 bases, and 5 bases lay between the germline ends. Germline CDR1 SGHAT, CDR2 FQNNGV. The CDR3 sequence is CASSLEGHGYTF. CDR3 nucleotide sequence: TGTGCCAGCAGCTTAGAAGGGCATGGCTACACCTTC.

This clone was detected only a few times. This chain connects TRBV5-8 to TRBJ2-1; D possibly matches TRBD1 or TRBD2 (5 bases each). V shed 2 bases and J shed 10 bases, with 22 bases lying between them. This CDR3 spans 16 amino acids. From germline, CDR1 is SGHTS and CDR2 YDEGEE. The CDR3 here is CASSFEGQAVSREQFF. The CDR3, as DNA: TGTGCCAGCAGCTTTGAGGGGCAGGCCGTAAGCAGGGAGCAGTTCTTC.

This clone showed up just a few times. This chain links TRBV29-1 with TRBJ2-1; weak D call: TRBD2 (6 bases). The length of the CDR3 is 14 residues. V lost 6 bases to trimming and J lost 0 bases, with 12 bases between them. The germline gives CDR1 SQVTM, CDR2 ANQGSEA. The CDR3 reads CSVETRSSYNEQFF. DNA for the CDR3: TGCAGCGTGGAGACTAGGAGCTCCTACAATGAGCAGTTCTTC.

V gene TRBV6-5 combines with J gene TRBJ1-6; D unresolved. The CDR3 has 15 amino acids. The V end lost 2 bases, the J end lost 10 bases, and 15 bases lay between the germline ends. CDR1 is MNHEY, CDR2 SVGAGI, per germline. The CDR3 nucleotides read TGTGCCAGCAGTTACGAATCCCGGTCTAGGTCACCCCTCCACTTT. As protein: CASSYESRSRSPLHF.

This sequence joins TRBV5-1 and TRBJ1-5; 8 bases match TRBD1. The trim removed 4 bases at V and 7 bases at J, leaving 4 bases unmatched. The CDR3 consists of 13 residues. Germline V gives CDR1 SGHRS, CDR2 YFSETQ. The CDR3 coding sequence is TGCGCCAGCAGCCGACAGGGGAACCAGCCCCAGCATTTT. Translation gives CASSRQGNQPQHF.

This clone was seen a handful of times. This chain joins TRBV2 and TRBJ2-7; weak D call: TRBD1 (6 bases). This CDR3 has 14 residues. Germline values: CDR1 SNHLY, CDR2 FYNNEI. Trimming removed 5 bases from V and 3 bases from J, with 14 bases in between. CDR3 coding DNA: TGTGCCAGCAGTCGGGACACATCTATCTACGAGCAGTACTTC. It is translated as CASSRDTSIYEQYF.

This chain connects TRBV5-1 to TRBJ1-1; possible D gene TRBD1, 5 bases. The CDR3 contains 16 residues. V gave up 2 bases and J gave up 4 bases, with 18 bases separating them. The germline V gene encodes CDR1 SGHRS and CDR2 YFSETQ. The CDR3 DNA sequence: TGCGCCAGCAGCTTTATCGGTTTGGGGGTGGGCACTGAAGCTTTCTTT. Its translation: CASSFIGLGVGTEAFF.

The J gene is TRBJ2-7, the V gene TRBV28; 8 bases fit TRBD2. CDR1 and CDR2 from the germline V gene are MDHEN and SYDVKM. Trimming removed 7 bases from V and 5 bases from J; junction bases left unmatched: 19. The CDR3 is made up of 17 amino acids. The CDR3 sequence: CASTAHVSAGVFHEQYF. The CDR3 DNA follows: TGTGCCAGCACGGCTCATGTTTCAGCGGGAGTTTTCCACGAGCAGTACTTC. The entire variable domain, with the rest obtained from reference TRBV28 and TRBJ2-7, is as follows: DVKVTQSSRYLVKRTGEKVFLECVQDMDHENMFWYRQDPGLGLRLIYFSYDVKMKEKGDIPEGYSVSREKKERFSLILESASTNQTSMYLCASTAHVSAGVFHEQYFGPGTRLTVT.

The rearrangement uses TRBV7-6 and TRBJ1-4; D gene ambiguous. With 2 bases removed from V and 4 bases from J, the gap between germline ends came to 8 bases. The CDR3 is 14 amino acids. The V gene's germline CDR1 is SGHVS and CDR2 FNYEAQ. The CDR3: CASSLNSINEKLFF. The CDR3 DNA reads TGTGCCAGCAGCTTAAACAGTATTAATGAAAAACTGTTTTTT.

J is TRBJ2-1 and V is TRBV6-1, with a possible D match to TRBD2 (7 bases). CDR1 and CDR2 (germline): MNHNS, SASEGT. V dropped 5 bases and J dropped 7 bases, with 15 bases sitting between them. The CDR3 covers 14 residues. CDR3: CASSFTGGRNEQFF. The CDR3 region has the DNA TGTGCCAGCAGTTTTACGGGGGGCCGGAATGAGCAGTTCTTC.

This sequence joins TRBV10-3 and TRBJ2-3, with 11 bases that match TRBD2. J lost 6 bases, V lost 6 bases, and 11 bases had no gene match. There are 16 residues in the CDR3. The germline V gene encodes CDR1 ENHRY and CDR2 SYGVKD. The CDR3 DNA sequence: TGTGCCATCAGCGGTACTAGCGGGAGAGGTGGCGATACGCAGTATTTT. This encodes CAISGTSGRGGDTQYF.

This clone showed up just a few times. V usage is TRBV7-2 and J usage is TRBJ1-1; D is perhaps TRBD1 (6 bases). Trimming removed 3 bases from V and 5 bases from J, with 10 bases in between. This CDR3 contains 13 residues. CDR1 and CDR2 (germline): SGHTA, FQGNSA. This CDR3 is CASSFFRGTEAFF. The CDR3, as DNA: TGTGCCAGCAGCTTCTTTAGGGGGACTGAAGCTTTCTTT. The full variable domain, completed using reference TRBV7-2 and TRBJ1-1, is GAGVSQSPSNKVTEKGKDVELRCDPISGHTALYWYRQSLGQGLEFLIYFQGNSAPDKSGLPSDRFSAERTGGSVSTLTIQRTQQEDSAVYLCASSFFRGTEAFFGQGTRLTVV.

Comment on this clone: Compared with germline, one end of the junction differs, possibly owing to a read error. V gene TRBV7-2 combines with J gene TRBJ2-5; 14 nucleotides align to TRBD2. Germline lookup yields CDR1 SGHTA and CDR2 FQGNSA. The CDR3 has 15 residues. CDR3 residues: CVSSLGTSGSETQYF. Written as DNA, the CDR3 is TGTGTCAGCAGCCTCGGGACTAGCGGGAGTGAGACCCAGTACTTC.

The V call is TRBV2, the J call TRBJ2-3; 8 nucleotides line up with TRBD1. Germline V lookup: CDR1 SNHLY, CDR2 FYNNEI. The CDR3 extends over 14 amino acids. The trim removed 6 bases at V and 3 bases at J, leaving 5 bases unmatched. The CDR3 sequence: CASSQDRETDTQYF. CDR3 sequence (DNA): TGTGCCAGCAGCCAGGACAGGGAAACAGATACGCAGTATTTT.

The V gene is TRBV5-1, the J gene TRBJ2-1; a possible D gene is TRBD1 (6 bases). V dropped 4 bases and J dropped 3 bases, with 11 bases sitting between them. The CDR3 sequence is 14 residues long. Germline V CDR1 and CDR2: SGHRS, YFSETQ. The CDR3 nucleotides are TGCGCCAGCAGCGTAGACAGGCTCTACAATGAGCAGTTCTTC. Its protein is CASSVDRLYNEQFF. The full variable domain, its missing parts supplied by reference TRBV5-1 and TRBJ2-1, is KAGVTQTPRYLIKTRGQQVTLSCSPISGHRSVSWYQQTPGQGLQFLFEYFSETQRNKGNFPGRFSGRQFSNSRSEMNVSTLELGDSALYLCASSVDRLYNEQFFGPGTRLTVL.